Sequencing of this T cell receptor (beta chain) was carried out in a study of identical twins. Via MiXCR, TCRdb re-called the 5' RACE reads, giving one row per CDR3 protein. Found here are 1.5 million or so distinct CDR3 sequences, more than 30% of them singletons; the top ten hold 0.27%. The V and J ends lost 6 bases and 12 bases respectively, with 15 bases between them. This CDR3 has 11 amino acids. The V gene's germline CDR1 is DFQATT and CDR2 SNEGSKA (reference sequence). The sample consisted of cord blood. This sequence originates from a newborn girl in good health. The chain is built from TRBV20-1 and TRBJ2-1; D is unresolved. CDR3 sequence: CSAPFGLGQFF. In DNA form, the CDR3 reads TGCAGTGCCCCATTCGGGCTTGGGCAGTTCTTC.